The rows below give T cell receptor beta chains drawn from one sample of a study of human T cells and chemical hapten exposure. TCRdb ran MiXCR on the RACE reads and lists one entry per CDR3 protein. The profile shows 80,000 to 100,000 distinct CDR3 sequences, roughly 10% of them singletons. The specimen comprised whole blood, sampled in connection with sensitization to the hapten diphenylcyclopropenone (DPC). The source of these receptors is a woman aged 60 to 75 with alopecia areata. Some clones in this sample may be carry-over from other donors' samples. The CDR3 runs from the conserved cysteine through the conserved F or W. The D gene is left open where the match is weak. The size entry is marked missing in some rows and otherwise reads once, few, many or a size class.

V: TRBV5-5
J: TRBJ2-2
D: NA
size: few
CDR3: CASSFGGPDTGELFF
DNA: TGTGCCAGCAGCTTTGGAGGGCCCGACACCGGGGAGCTGTTTTTT

V: TRBV7-2
J: TRBJ2-1
D: TRBD2
size: many
CDR3: CASSPGTSGGAFSYNEQFF
DNA: TGTGCCAGCAGCCCAGGGACTAGCGGGGGGGCCTTCTCCTACAATGAGCAGTTCTTC

V: TRBV5-6
J: TRBJ2-3
D: TRBD2
size: NA
CDR3: CVSSLVGTSGTDTQYF
DNA: TGTGTCAGCAGCTTGGTGGGGACTAGCGGGACAGATACGCAGTATTTT

V: TRBV27
J: TRBJ1-2
D: NA
size: many
CDR3: CASSLYGQLHF
DNA: TGTGCCAGCAGTTTATACGGACAGCTCCACTTC

V: TRBV16
J: TRBJ2-7
D: TRBD2
size: many
CDR3: CASSQSSGGLAYEQYF
DNA: TGTGCCAGCAGCCAATCTAGCGGGGGGCTCGCCTACGAGCAGTACTTC

V: TRBV12-3/TRBV12-4
J: TRBJ2-3
D: NA
size: few
CDR3: CASSFSQGPDTQYF
DNA: TGTGCCAGCAGTTTCTCACAGGGCCCCGATACGCAGTATTTT

V: TRBV9
J: TRBJ1-1
D: NA
size: few
CDR3: CASSQQTGGEAFF
DNA: TGTGCCAGCAGCCAACAAACCGGGGGAGAAGCTTTCTTT

V: TRBV7-6
J: TRBJ1-3
D: NA
size: many
CDR3: CASSLAQALSGNTIYF
DNA: TGTGCCAGCAGCTTAGCGCAGGCCCTCTCTGGAAACACCATATATTTT

V: TRBV28
J: TRBJ1-2
D: TRBD1
size: many
CDR3: CASSPWLGQGEFYGYTF
DNA: TGTGCCAGCAGCCCTTGGCTTGGACAGGGGGAATTCTATGGCTACACCTTC

V: TRBV20-1
J: TRBJ1-6
D: NA
size: NA
CDR3: CSTGMDYNSPLHF
DNA: TGCTCCACAGGGATGGACTATAATTCACCCCTCCACTTT

V: TRBV6-1
J: TRBJ2-1
D: TRBD1
size: many
CDR3: CASTNPWGTGHNEQFF
DNA: TGTGCCAGCACTAATCCTTGGGGGACAGGTCACAATGAGCAGTTCTTC

V: TRBV18
J: TRBJ2-5
D: NA
size: NA
CDR3: CASSPPWGETQYF
DNA: TGTGCCAGCTCACCACCATGGGGAGAGACCCAGTACTTC

V: TRBV20-1
J: TRBJ2-7
D: NA
size: NA
CDR3: CSARDGHHSSYEQYF
DNA: TGCAGTGCTAGAGATGGTCATCATAGCTCCTACGAGCAGTACTTC

V: TRBV7-9
J: TRBJ1-2
D: NA
size: few
CDR3: CASSLNSEGGYTF
DNA: TGTGCCAGCAGCTTGAACTCCGAGGGCGGCTACACCTTC

V: TRBV30
J: TRBJ1-5
D: NA
size: few
CDR3: CAWSVAGVQPQLF
DNA: TGTGCCTGGAGTGTAGCCGGGGTGCAGCCCCAGCTTTTT

V: TRBV7-6
J: TRBJ1-1
D: NA
size: NA
CDR3: CASSLGDGQNTEAFF
DNA: TGTGCCAGCAGCCTGGGGGACGGACAGAACACTGAAGCTTTCTTT

V: TRBV6-2/TRBV6-3
J: TRBJ1-5
D: NA
size: NA
CDR3: CASSYPRGGPLNQPQHF
DNA: TGTGCCAGCAGTTACCCCCGCGGGGGCCCCCTCAATCAGCCCCAGCATTTT